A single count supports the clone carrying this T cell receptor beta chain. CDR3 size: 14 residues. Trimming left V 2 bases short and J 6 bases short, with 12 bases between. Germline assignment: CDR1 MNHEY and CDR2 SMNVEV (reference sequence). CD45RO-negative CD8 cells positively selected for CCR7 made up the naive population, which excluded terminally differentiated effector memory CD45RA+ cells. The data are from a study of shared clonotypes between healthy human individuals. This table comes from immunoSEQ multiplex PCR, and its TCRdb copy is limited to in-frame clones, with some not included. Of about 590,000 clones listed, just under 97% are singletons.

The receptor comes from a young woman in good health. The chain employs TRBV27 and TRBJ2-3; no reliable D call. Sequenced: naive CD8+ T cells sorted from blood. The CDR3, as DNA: TGTGCCAGCAGTTTAACCGACGTGCAGGATACGCAGTATTTT. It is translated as CASSLTDVQDTQYF.